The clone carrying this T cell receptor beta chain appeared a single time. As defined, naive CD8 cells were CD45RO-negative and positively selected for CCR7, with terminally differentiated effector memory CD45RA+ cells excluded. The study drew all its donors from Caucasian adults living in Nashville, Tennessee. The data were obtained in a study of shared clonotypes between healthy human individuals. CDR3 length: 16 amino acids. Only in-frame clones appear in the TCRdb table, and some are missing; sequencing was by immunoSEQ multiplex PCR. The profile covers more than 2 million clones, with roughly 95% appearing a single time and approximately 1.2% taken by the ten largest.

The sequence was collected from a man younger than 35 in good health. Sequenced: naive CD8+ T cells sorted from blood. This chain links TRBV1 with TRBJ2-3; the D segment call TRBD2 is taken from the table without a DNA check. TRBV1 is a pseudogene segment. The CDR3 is CTSSLFPSPSSDTQYF. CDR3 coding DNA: TGCACCAGCAGCCTTTTCCCGAGTCCCTCATCGGATACGCAGTATTTT.